Detailed here is one T cell receptor (beta chain). No cognate antigen has been identified for it. No much larger clone is present one base from it, and per-base qualities are unavailable. The donors were healthy, HIV-negative adults who had no recently reported acute infections or vaccinations. Every donor was a Caucasian adult living in Nashville, Tennessee, USA. For unsorted samples, approximately 89 million PBMCs were counted, and genomic DNA was extracted using the QIAamp DNA Blood Mini kit. Blood was collected by leukapheresis, and PBMCs were isolated by Ficoll-Histopaque density gradient centrifugation and then cryopreserved in liquid nitrogen vapor phase. Using the deep immunoSEQ assay, TCR CDR3 regions were amplified from genomic DNA by multiplex PCR. Extracted genomic DNA from each cell subset was spread evenly across all wells of several immunoSEQ 96-well plates, with each plate serving as a replicate. Each replicate PCR for unsorted PBMC received approximately 0.3 ug genomic DNA, equal to about 30,000 T cell genomes. Genomic DNA from unsorted PBMC was sequenced over ten immunoSEQ deep assay plates. Purified libraries were quantified with a Qubit 3.0 fluorometer, sized on a Bioanalyzer 2100, and re-quantified with the KAPA Library Quantification kit. A separate single-read 150-cycle Illumina NextSeq 550 flow cell was used to sequence each immunoSEQ 96-well plate. The study's processing was this. The immunoSEQ output contained only junctional sequences without quality scores, so filtering could not match that applied to full-length reads. Sequences were annotated with PyIR, a Python wrapper for IgBLAST v1.9, and V/J genes and CDR3 were assigned using IMGT germline references. Reads with weak V/J assignments (E-value above 1e-6), missing CDR3, stop codons, out-of-frame junctions, or ambiguous translated residues were removed. A V3J clonotype was defined by an identical inferred V gene, J gene, and CDR3 amino acid sequence. The percentage overlap between two repertoires was calculated by dividing the number of shared unique clonotypes by the size of the smaller repertoire. Richness of each repertoire was evaluated using RTK rarefaction, the Chao1 estimator, and Recon v2.1 estimates of unobserved clonotypes. Entries here come from immuneACCESS through TCRdb and include only in-frame sequences with V and J called. Some clones fail to appear in such tables; in the studies checked, an unresolved V gene covers under half of the shortfall, and the cause of the remainder is unknown. V and J calls and clone size come straight from that table; D and trimming were deduced from the DNA. The sample table records about 470,000 clones; about four fifths of these occur just once. The ten largest make up about 13% of the sample.

The sample belongs to a study of shared clonotypes between healthy human individuals (dated by TCRdb to 2018 to 2021). General notes on the study: Three men and a couple of women, aged 18 to 49 years, made up the cohort. Blood TCR repertoires of a handful of healthy adults were deeply sequenced to estimate repertoire size and the extent of clonotype sharing between individuals. Between about 0.94 and 8.9 billion PBMCs per donor were obtained by leukapheresis. To increase sequencing depth and limit assay-specific biases, different laboratories used diverse techniques to prepare libraries and sequence TCR repertoires. The paper as a whole reports these results and caveats: Because the study included only a small number of donors, the genetic and exposure-history diversity represented was limited. Pairwise subsampling led to the expectation that sequencing depth would affect the degree of clonotype sharing among donors. Sampling was limited to blood, and TCR repertoires in tissue likely differ from TCR repertoires in blood.

The sequence came from a woman in her thirties or forties in good health. Some clones in this sample may be carry-over from other donors' samples. The sample consisted of PBMCs.

The bases are TGCGCCACCCGACGAAGGACAGGGGGTAGGCTAGCGGGAGTGATTGGCGAGCAGTACTTC. It specifies CATRRRTGGRLAGVIGEQYF. The chain couples TRBV10-1 to TRBJ2-5; the D gene cannot be resolved beyond TRBD1 or TRBD2, each matching 10 bases. The J call is in doubt because the DNA end fits TRBJ2-7 better. From a lookup of the germline V gene (reference sequence), CDR1 and CDR2 are WNHNN and SYGVQD. Counted from cysteine to phenylalanine, this CDR3 has 20 amino acids. The read is trimmed to its CDR3 DNA, 60 bases read in frame from base 1.